This T cell receptor beta chain was sequenced in a study of CD8 T cells in Susac syndrome. Random hexamers served to reverse transcribe roughly 0.5 to 1 ug RNA. Amplification of TCR beta CDR3 spanned 54 Vbeta and 13 Jbeta via immunoSEQ multiplex PCR. MiXCR, applied by TCRdb to the immunoSEQ multiplex PCR reads, yields one record per CDR3 protein. Of about 180,000 distinct CDR3 sequences in the sample, under 97% were seen once. This TCR came from a human donor with multiple sclerosis. Sequencing used CD4+ T cells from PBMCs.

In nucleotides, the CDR3 is TGTGCCATCAGTGACCAGAGCTCTGGGGCCAACGTCCTGACTTTC. Protein product: CAISDQSSGANVLTF. The gene calls are TRBV10-3 and TRBJ2-6; no clear D. The CDR3 covers 15 residues. Germline V CDR1 and CDR2: ENHRY, SYGVKD. V was pared by 3 bases and J by 0 bases, with 6 bases between.